The TCR beta chain under discussion was sequenced for a study of T cells in Graves' hyperthyroidism and ophthalmopathy. Researchers took RNA transcripts and amplified the TCR beta CDR3 regions from them. First-round RT-PCR targeting the TCR CDR3 was performed with the HTBI primer set. Each CDR3 protein gets one entry after TCRdb re-called the multiplex PCR reads with MiXCR. In the table there are hundreds of thousands of distinct CDR3 sequences, about 14% of which are singletons. V was pared by 1 base and J by 0 bases, with 5 bases of the junction left unmatched. The CDR3 is 16 amino acids. CDR1 is LGHDT and CDR2 is YNNKEL in the germline V gene (reference sequence).

The sequence came from a woman in her late teens or twenties with Graves' hyperthyroidism. The sample comprised blood. This chain connects TRBV3-1 to TRBJ1-1, with 7 bases matching TRBD1. The CDR3 nucleotides read TGTGCCAGCAGCCAAGTAGGGGGCGGCATGAACACTGAAGCTTTCTTT. Amino acid sequence: CASSQVGGGMNTEAFF.